This T cell receptor beta chain was observed in a study of cytomegalovirus exposure and HLA in healthy donors. Study-level information: Out of roughly 170 million T cells, an earlier analysis found roughly 100 million unique TCR beta sequences in total. Study-wide points: Presence/absence results assume similar sequencing depth per donor, which may not hold.

PCR used 60 Vbeta primers and 13 Jbeta primers. Measured with immunoSEQ multiplex PCR; TCRdb has only the in-frame clones, and not every one. The sample carries about 190,000 clones, over 65% recorded once. A remark on this clone: Its antigen is unknown.

Trimming took 0 bases from V and 8 from J, leaving 10 bases between them. CDR3 size: 13 residues. CDR1 SGDLS and CDR2 YYNGEE come from the germline V gene. This TCR was sampled from a woman aged 50 to 60 in good health and CMV-seropositive. Sequencing input: PBMCs. The chain links TRBV9 to TRBJ2-3, with no clear D. The DNA of the CDR3 is TGTGCCAGCAGCGTAGAAGCGCCCACTACGCAGTATTTT. It translates to CASSVEAPTTQYF.